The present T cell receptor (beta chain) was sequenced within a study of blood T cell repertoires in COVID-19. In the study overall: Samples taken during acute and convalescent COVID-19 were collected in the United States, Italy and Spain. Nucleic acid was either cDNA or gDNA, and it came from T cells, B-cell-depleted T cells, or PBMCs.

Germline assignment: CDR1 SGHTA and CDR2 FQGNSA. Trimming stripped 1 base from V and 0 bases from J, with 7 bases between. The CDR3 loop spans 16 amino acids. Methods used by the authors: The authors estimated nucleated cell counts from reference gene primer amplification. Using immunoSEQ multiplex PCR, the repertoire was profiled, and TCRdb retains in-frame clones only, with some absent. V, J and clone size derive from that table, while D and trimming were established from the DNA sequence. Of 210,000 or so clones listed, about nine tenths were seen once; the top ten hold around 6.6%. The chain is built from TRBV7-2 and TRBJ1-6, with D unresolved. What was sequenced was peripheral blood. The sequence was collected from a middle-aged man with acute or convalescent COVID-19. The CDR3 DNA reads TGTGCCAGCAGCTTAGTCCTCAGCTCCTATAATTCACCCCTCCACTTT. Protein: CASSLVLSSYNSPLHF. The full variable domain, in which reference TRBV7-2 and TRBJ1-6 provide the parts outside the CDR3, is GAGVSQSPSNKVTEKGKDVELRCDPISGHTALYWYRQSLGQGLEFLIYFQGNSAPDKSGLPSDRFSAERTGGSVSTLTIQRTQQEDSAVYLCASSLVLSSYNSPLHFGNGTRLTVT.